This T cell receptor beta chain appears in the sequencing data of a study of patients and donors after allogeneic stem cell transplantation. TCRdb passed the RT-PCR reads through MiXCR, listing each CDR3 protein once. The sample carries 200,000 to 250,000 distinct CDR3 sequences, 13% to 15% recorded once. Trimming stripped 2 bases from V and 0 bases from J, with 11 bases between. CDR3 length equals 15 residues. CDR1 DFQATT and CDR2 SNEGSKA come from the germline V gene (reference sequence). This TCR derives from a human donor who was either an allogeneic HSCT recipient or a stem cell or donor lymphocyte infusion donor (not recorded which). It is not recorded whose cells these are; they may come from a transplant donor. The sample was blood, either unsorted or a sorted T cell fraction (not recorded which). The chain has TRBV20-1 and TRBJ2-1; no definite D call. The CDR3 DNA is TGCAGTGCTAGAATACCTTGGAGCTCCTACAATGAGCAGTTCTTC. Translation gives CSARIPWSSYNEQFF.